This T cell receptor beta chain was profiled in a study of beta chain features in type 1 diabetes. The whole isolated RNA underwent reverse transcription, so sequencing captured expressed TCRB transcripts. Sequencing was performed with immunoSEQ multiplex PCR; in TCRdb, only in-frame clones are kept and a portion is missing. The repertoire holds 600,000 to 700,000 clones, with over 10% as singletons. A note on this clone: Its antigen is not known.

The CDR3 is 14 residues long. The V gene lost 6 bases and the J gene lost 2 bases, with 13 bases spanning the gap. CDR1 is MGHRA, CDR2 YSYEKL, per germline. Via CD45RO/CCR7/CD25/CD127/CD95/CD27, cells of the CD4+ naive, central memory, regulatory and stem cell-like memory subsets were sorted. Study results and limitations: TCRB CDR3s were moderately but significantly shorter in Type 1 diabetes patients in all four CD4+ subsets. Whether HLA type influences TCRB rearrangement remained unresolved here. Naive, central memory and Treg TCRB repertoires appeared more alike in patients than in healthy donors.

Sample: naive CD4+ T cells from blood. This TCR came from a man between 18 and 29 years old with type 1 diabetes. This chain uses TRBV4-1 with TRBJ1-1, with D hard to call. The CDR3 DNA reads as TGCGCCAGCAGGGCCGTGGAAGGAAACACTGAAGCTTTCTTT. Its translation is CASRAVEGNTEAFF.